The 14 T cell receptor beta chains listed next were all sequenced from one sample in a study of metastatic and nonmetastatic thyroid tumors. TCRdb reanalyzed the PCR reads with MiXCR. The sample contains under 30,000 clones, 20% of which appear only once. Every patient underwent thyroid surgery untreated. Material for sequencing was blood. The receptor source for this set is a female donor with papillary thyroid cancer or a benign thyroid nodule (not recorded which). Some clones in this sample may be carry-over from other donors' samples.

By its share, this clone is medium-sized. Other DNA sequences of this sample code for an identical CDR3. The chain carries TRBV12-3 or TRBV12-4 and TRBJ2-1; D perhaps matches TRBD2 (7 bases). The CDR3 runs to 15 residues. The V gene lost 2 bases and the J gene lost 7 bases, with 15 bases spanning the gap. The CDR3 loop reads CASSLRRGGLNEQFF. In DNA form, the CDR3 reads TGTGCCAGCAGTTTAAGGAGGGGGGGCTTAAATGAGCAGTTCTTC.

This clone was seen only a few times. This chain joins TRBV30 and TRBJ2-1; D unclear. The CDR3 has 12 residues. Trimming took 1 base from V and 9 from J, leaving 10 bases between them. Germline-derived CDR1 and CDR2 are GTSNPN and SVGIG (reference sequence). CDR3 in amino acids: CAWSGVHGEQFF. In DNA, the CDR3 is TGTGCCTGGAGTGGGGTGCATGGTGAGCAGTTCTTC.

By frequency in the sample, this clone is medium-sized. The chain links TRBV6-2 or TRBV6-3 to TRBJ2-2; tentative D call: TRBD1 (5 bases). With 1 base removed from V and 1 base from J, the gap between germline ends came to 10 bases. The CDR3 is 16 residues long. From germline, CDR1 is MNHEY and CDR2 SVGEGT. DNA of the CDR3: TGTGCCAGCAGTTACTACAGGTTTGGGAACACCGGGGAGCTGTTTTTT. It specifies CASSYYRFGNTGELFF.

The sample holds many counts of this clone. This chain connects TRBV5-1 to TRBJ1-1; D is possibly TRBD1 (5 bases). The CDR3 spans 14 residues. Trimming stripped 3 bases from V and 4 bases from J, with 13 bases between. CDR1 is SGHRS and CDR2 is YFSETQ in the germline V gene. CDR3 amino acids: CASSYGTSGTEAFF. DNA for the CDR3: TGCGCCAGCAGCTACGGGACGTCGGGCACTGAAGCTTTCTTT.

This clone was counted at least ten times. The J gene is TRBJ2-5, the V gene TRBV20-1, with D hard to call. Trimming removed 0 bases from V and 5 bases from J, with 7 bases in between. Looked up from germline, CDR1 is DFQATT and CDR2 is SNEGSKA (reference sequence). The CDR3 is made up of 12 amino acids. This chain's CDR3 is CSARDDWETQYF. In DNA, the CDR3 is TGCAGTGCTAGAGACGACTGGGAGACCCAGTACTTC.

This clone is a singleton in its sample. A much bigger clone sits one base away, suggesting this may be a read error. The chain employs TRBV5-4 and TRBJ1-1; a possible D gene is TRBD1 (5 bases). Germline V gene lookup returns CDR1 SGHNT and CDR2 YYREEE (reference sequence). The CDR3 contains 13 residues. CDR3 sequence (DNA): TGTGTCAGCAGCTCCGGGACCCCGGGAGGAGCTTTCTTT. Its protein is CVSSSGTPGGAFF.

This clone has a count of ten or more. The V call is TRBV20-1, the J call TRBJ2-3, with 12 bases fitting TRBD2. The V and J ends lost 6 bases and 3 bases, in that order; junction bases with no gene match: 10. CDR1 is DFQATT and CDR2 is SNEGSKA in the germline V gene (reference sequence). This CDR3 has 16 amino acids. CDR3 amino acids: CSARGLAGGPTDTQYF. For the CDR3, the DNA is TGCAGTGCCAGGGGGCTAGCGGGGGGGCCAACAGATACGCAGTATTTT.

This clone was picked up many times. Additional DNA sequences in this sample encode the identical CDR3. The chain carries TRBV11-3 and TRBJ1-1; TRBD1 is a possible D gene (5 bases). V was clipped by 5 bases and J by 4 bases, with 14 bases between them. The CDR3 totals 14 residues. CDR1 and CDR2 (germline): SGHNT, YENEEA. The DNA for the CDR3 is TGTGCCAGCAGCCGCACCGGGACCCCCACTGAAGCTTTCTTT. Its protein is CASSRTGTPTEAFF.

This sequence joins TRBV7-9 and TRBJ1-4, with D hard to call. This CDR3 has 15 residues. V was clipped by 1 base and J by 8 bases, with 14 bases between them. Germline V gene data show CDR1 as SEHNR and CDR2 as FQNEAQ (reference sequence). CDR3 DNA: TGTGCCAGCAGCTTAGTTTCCCTCTGGGGAGAAAAACTGTTTTTT. It codes for CASSLVSLWGEKLFF.

The chain links TRBV6-1 to TRBJ1-2, with 7 bases fitting TRBD1. This CDR3 spans 13 amino acids. Per the germline V gene, CDR1 is MNHNS and CDR2 is SASEGT. Trimming removed 6 bases from V and 4 bases from J; junction bases left unmatched: 5. CDR3 in amino acids: CASSEQGTYGYTF. The CDR3 coding sequence is TGTGCCAGCAGCGAACAGGGGACCTATGGCTACACCTTC.

The chain employs TRBV6-2 or TRBV6-3 and TRBJ1-4, with a tentative D call TRBD1 (6 bases). Per germline, CDR1 MNHEY and CDR2 SVGEGT. V was clipped by 2 bases and J by 4 bases, with 17 bases between them. This CDR3 has 17 residues. CDR3 coding DNA: TGTGCCAGCAGTTACACAGGGCGGGGGTCCCTTAATGAAAAACTGTTTTTT. Its protein is CASSYTGRGSLNEKLFF.

CDR3 residues: CASSLSPVYEQYF. The DNA for the CDR3 is TGTGCCAGCAGTTTATCCCCCGTCTACGAGCAGTACTTC. The chain links TRBV28 to TRBJ2-7; D uncertain. V was clipped by 1 base and J by 3 bases, with 7 bases between them. The CDR3 consists of 13 residues. Germline values: CDR1 MDHEN, CDR2 SYDVKM.

This sequence joins TRBV11-1 and TRBJ2-5; TRBD2 agrees at 10 bases. This CDR3 is 15 amino acids long. The trim removed 4 bases at V and 5 bases at J, leaving 7 bases unmatched. The germline CDR1 and CDR2 sequences are SGHAT and FQDESV (reference sequence). DNA of the CDR3: TGTGCCAGCAGCTCCAAGCGGGGGGGCTTTGAGACCCAGTACTTC. Amino acid sequence: CASSSKRGGFETQYF. The complete variable domain, with remaining parts taken from reference TRBV11-1 and TRBJ2-5, reads EAEVAQSPRYKITEKSQAVAFWCDPISGHATLYWYRQILGQGPELLVQFQDESVVDDSQLPKDRFSAERLKGVDSTLKIQPAELGDSAMYLCASSSKRGGFETQYFGPGTRLLVL.

As regards this clone: A read error may produce the germline difference seen at one junction end. This chain links TRBV6-1 with TRBJ2-1, with D tentatively TRBD2 (5 bases). This CDR3 has 14 amino acids. Germline loops: CDR1 MNHNS, CDR2 SASEGT. As DNA, the CDR3 is TGTGCCATCAGTGTTGTGACGGGGTACAATGAGCAGTTCTTC. Protein sequence: CAISVVTGYNEQFF.